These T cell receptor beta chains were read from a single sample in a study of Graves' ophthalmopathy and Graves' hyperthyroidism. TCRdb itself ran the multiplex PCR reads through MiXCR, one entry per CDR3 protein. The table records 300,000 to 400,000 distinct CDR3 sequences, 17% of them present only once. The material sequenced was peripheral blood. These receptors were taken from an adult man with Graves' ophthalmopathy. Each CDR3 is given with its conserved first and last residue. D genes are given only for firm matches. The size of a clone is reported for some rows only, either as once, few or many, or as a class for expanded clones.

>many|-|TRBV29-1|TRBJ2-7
CSVIGISYEQYF
TGCAGCGTGATCGGGATTTCCTACGAGCAGTACTTC
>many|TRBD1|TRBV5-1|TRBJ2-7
CASSLGLTGTESYEQYF
TGCGCCAGCAGCTTGGGGCTTACGGGGACAGAATCTTACGAGCAGTACTTC
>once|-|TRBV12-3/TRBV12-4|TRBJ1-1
CASSLELGGHVAEAFF
TGTGCCAGCAGTTTAGAGTTGGGGGGCCACGTCGCTGAAGCTTTCTTT
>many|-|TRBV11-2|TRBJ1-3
CASSLTTPSSGNTIYF
TGTGCCAGCAGCTTAACTACACCAAGCTCTGGAAACACCATATATTTT
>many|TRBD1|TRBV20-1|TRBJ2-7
CSARGLATYEQYF
TGCAGTGCCAGGGGGCTAGCGACGTACGAGCAGTACTTC
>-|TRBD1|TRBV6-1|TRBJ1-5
CASRTTGWDQPQHF
TGTGCCAGCAGGACGACAGGGTGGGATCAGCCCCAGCATTTT
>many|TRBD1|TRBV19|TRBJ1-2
CASRSPGGGGNYGYTF
TGTGCCAGTCGATCCCCAGGGGGCGGCGGGAACTATGGCTACACCTTC
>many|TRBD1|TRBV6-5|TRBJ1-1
CASRGQGDTEAFF
TGTGCCAGCAGAGGACAGGGAGACACTGAAGCTTTCTTT
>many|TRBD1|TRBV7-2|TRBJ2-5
CASSLWDRGRETQYF
TGTGCCAGCAGCTTATGGGACAGGGGGCGGGAGACCCAGTACTTC
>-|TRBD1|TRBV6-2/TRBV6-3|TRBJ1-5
CASRITGDYQPQHF
TGTGCCAGCAGGATTACAGGGGATTATCAGCCCCAGCATTTT
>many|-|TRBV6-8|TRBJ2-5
CASGRLTRYF
TGTGCCAGCGGCCGACTAACCAGATACTTC
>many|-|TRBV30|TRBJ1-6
CAWRVEANSPLHF
TGTGCCTGGAGAGTGGAAGCTAATTCACCCCTCCACTTT
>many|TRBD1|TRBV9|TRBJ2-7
CASSVVGGTGEQYF
TGTGCCAGCAGCGTAGTAGGGGGCACCGGCGAGCAGTACTTC
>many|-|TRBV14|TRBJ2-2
CASSRREQGPGELFF
TGTGCCAGCAGCCGCCGCGAACAGGGTCCCGGGGAGCTGTTTTTT
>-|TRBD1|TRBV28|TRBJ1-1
CASSTTGTGGLTEAFF
TGTGCCAGCAGTACTACCGGGACAGGGGGCCTCACTGAAGCTTTCTTT
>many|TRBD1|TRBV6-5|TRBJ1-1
CASTDRGNTEAFF
TGTGCCAGCACGGACAGGGGGAACACTGAAGCTTTCTTT